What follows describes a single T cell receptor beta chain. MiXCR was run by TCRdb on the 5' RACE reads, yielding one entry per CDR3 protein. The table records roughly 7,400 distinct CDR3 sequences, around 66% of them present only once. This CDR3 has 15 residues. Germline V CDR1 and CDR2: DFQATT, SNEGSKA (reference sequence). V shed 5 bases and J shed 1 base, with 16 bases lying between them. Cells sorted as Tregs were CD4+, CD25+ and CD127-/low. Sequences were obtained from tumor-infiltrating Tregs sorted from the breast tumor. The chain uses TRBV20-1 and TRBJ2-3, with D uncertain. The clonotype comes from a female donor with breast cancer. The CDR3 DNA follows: TGCAGTGCTCCCAGAGGTGATTGGGGCACAGATACGCAGTATTTT. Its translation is CSAPRGDWGTDTQYF.